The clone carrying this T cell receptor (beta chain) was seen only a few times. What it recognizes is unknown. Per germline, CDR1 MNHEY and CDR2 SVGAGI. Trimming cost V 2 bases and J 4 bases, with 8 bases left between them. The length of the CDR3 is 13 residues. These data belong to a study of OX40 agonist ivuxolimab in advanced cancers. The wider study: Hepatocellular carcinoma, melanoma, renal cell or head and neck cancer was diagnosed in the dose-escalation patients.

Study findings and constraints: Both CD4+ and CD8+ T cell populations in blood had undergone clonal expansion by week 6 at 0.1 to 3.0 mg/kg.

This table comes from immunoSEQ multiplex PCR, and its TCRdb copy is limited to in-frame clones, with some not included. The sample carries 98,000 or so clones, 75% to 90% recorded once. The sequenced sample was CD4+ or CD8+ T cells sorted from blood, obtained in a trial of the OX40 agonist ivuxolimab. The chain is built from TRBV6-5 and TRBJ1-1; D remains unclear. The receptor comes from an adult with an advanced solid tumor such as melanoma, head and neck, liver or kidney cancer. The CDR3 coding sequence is TGTGCCAGCAGTTACATGAGAGGCACTGAAGCTTTCTTT. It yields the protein CASSYMRGTEAFF.